These 18 T cell receptor beta chains were sequenced from one sample in a study of T-cell reconstitution after alpha-beta-depleted transplantation in children. Unique molecular identifiers were built into the TCRbeta library. TCRdb ran MiXCR on the PCR reads and lists one entry per CDR3 protein. The profile shows hundreds of thousands of distinct CDR3 sequences, 16% of them singletons. The sample here was PBMCs from the stem cell graft donor, taken from the stem cell graft. These TCRs come from a human donor who donated a stem cell graft to a child with acute myeloid leukemia.

The table lists this clonotype with a few counts. The CDR3 DNA reads as TGTGCCAGCAGTCGAGAGACAGTGGACCAGTATTTT. This sequence encodes CASSRETVDQYF. The V call is TRBV9, the J call TRBJ2-3; TRBD1 might be the D (5 bases). V was pared by 5 bases and J by 12 bases, with 16 bases between. This CDR3 is built from 12 residues. Germline assignment: CDR1 SGDLS and CDR2 YYNGEE.

The chain links TRBV24-1 to TRBJ2-1; D may be TRBD1 or TRBD2 (5 bases each). The V and J ends lost 3 bases and 8 bases respectively, with 13 bases between them. Per germline, CDR1 KGHDR and CDR2 SFDVKD. CDR3 size: 14 residues. This CDR3 is CATSDRDWGYEQFF. Written as DNA, the CDR3 is TGTGCCACCAGTGATCGAGACTGGGGGTATGAGCAGTTCTTC.

A remark on this clonotype: A clone one base away is much larger, so this may be a read error. This rearrangement joins TRBV29-1 to TRBJ2-7; D uncertain. Germline V gives CDR1 SQVTM, CDR2 ANQGSEA. V dropped 5 bases and J dropped 2 bases, with 10 bases sitting between them. This CDR3 is built from 12 residues. CDR3 sequence (DNA): TGCAGCGTTTTGAGCACGGCCTACGAGCAGTACTTC. Translation gives CSVLSTAYEQYF.

Ten or more counts support this clonotype. The rearrangement links TRBV29-1 to TRBJ2-7, with D hard to call. Between the trimmed V and J ends, which lost 0 bases and 7 bases, there was a span of 10 bases. The CDR3 sequence is 12 residues long. In germline, CDR1 is SQVTM, CDR2 ANQGSEA. Written as DNA, the CDR3 is TGCAGCGTTGAAGAGCCCAAGGCGGAGCAGTACTTC. It encodes CSVEEPKAEQYF.

This clonotype was picked up many times. This rearrangement joins TRBV5-6 to TRBJ2-3; perhaps TRBD2 as D (6 bases). V dropped 2 bases and J dropped 0 bases, with 10 bases sitting between them. The CDR3 loop spans 15 amino acids. Germline assignment: CDR1 SGHDT and CDR2 YYEEEE. CDR3 sequence (DNA): TGTGCCAGCAGCTTAGGCGGGACTAGCACAGATACGCAGTATTTT. Translated: CASSLGGTSTDTQYF. Variable domain in full (rest from reference TRBV5-6 and TRBJ2-3): DAGVTQSPTHLIKTRGQQVTLRCSPKSGHDTVSWYQQALGQGPQFIFQYYEEEERQRGNFPDRFSGHQFPNYSSELNVNALLLGDSALYLCASSLGGTSTDTQYFGPGTRLTVL.

The chain uses TRBV5-1 and TRBJ2-3, with D possibly TRBD1 on 5 matching bases. The CDR3 is made up of 14 amino acids. CDR1 SGHRS and CDR2 YFSETQ come from the germline V gene. V was clipped by 4 bases and J by 2 bases, with 11 bases between them. DNA for the CDR3: TGCGCCAGCAGCCAGAGACAGACCACAGATACGCAGTATTTT. Encoded protein: CASSQRQTTDTQYF.

This clonotype was seen a handful of times. The germline gene is not matched at one end of the junction; a read error may be the cause. V is TRBV7-9 and J is TRBJ2-7; D may match TRBD1 or TRBD2 (5 bases each). Germline CDR1 is SEHNR and CDR2 is FQNEAQ (reference sequence). The CDR3 spans 11 residues. In DNA form, the CDR3 reads TGTGCCGGCAGCCTCGGGGCCGAGCAGTACTTC. Amino acid sequence: CAGSLGAEQYF.

The chain is built from TRBV7-2 and TRBJ1-4; no reliable D call. Germline values: CDR1 SGHTA, CDR2 FQGNSA. V was cut by 5 bases and J by 6 bases, with 16 bases left in between. This CDR3 comprises 15 residues. The CDR3 loop reads CASSVPLPGDEKLFF. The CDR3 DNA reads as TGTGCCAGCAGCGTACCACTCCCTGGAGATGAAAAACTGTTTTTT.

The rearrangement links TRBV4-3 to TRBJ2-7, with 8 positions matching TRBD1. CDR1 and CDR2 from the germline V gene are LGHNA and YSLEER. With V trimmed by 0 bases and J by 3 bases, 7 bases remained unmatched. The CDR3 covers 16 residues. CDR3 protein: CASSQDLRTGNYEQYF. DNA for the CDR3: TGCGCCAGCAGCCAAGATCTACGGACAGGGAACTACGAGCAGTACTTC.

The chain combines TRBV11-2 with TRBJ2-1; D tentatively fits TRBD1 or TRBD2 (5 bases each). V was pared by 1 base and J by 0 bases, with 13 bases between. The CDR3 runs 17 residues. Germline V gives CDR1 SGHAT, CDR2 FQNNGV. Here the CDR3 DNA reads TGTGCCAGCAGCTTAGGGAGAAAGGGGAGCTCCTACAATGAGCAGTTCTTC. Translation gives CASSLGRKGSSYNEQFF. The variable domain in full, completed from reference TRBV11-2 and TRBJ2-1, reads EAGVAQSPRYKIIEKRQSVAFWCNPISGHATLYWYQQILGQGPKLLIQFQNNGVVDDSQLPKDRFSAERLKGVDSTLKIQPAKLEDSAVYLCASSLGRKGSSYNEQFFGPGTRLTVL.

The rearrangement links TRBV5-6 to TRBJ2-1; the D is unclear. Trimming took 8 bases from V and 7 from J, leaving 10 bases between them. The CDR3 extends over 11 amino acids. Germline CDR1 SGHDT, CDR2 YYEEEE. The CDR3 loop reads CARSRVNEQFF. CDR3 DNA: TGTGCCAGGAGCCGAGTTAATGAGCAGTTCTTC.

The J gene is TRBJ1-1, the V gene TRBV18, with D unresolved. Germline assignment: CDR1 KGHSH and CDR2 LQKENI. The CDR3 spans 17 residues. Between the trimmed V and J ends, which lost 3 bases and 2 bases, there was a span of 19 bases. CDR3 DNA sequence: TGTGCCAGCTCACCGTCGCCATTTGGAGCCCTAAACACTGAAGCTTTCTTT. Its protein product is CASSPSPFGALNTEAFF.

This clonotype was counted at least ten times. CDR3 protein: CASSLTGAHEQYF. CDR3 in DNA: TGCGCCAGCAGCTTAACAGGGGCCCACGAGCAGTACTTC. The V gene is TRBV5-1, the J gene TRBJ2-7, with TRBD1 matching 7 bases. The V gene's germline CDR1 is SGHRS and CDR2 YFSETQ. CDR3 length: 13 amino acids. J was trimmed by 5 bases and V by 2 bases; bases with no gene match: 4.

This chain links TRBV24-1 with TRBJ2-1, with TRBD1 matching 8 bases. The CDR3 extends over 18 amino acids. Germline loops: CDR1 KGHDR, CDR2 SFDVKD. The V and J ends lost 3 bases and 2 bases, in that order; junction bases with no gene match: 11. The CDR3 region has the DNA TGTGCCACCAGTGATCCTCCGCTCAGGGGGCGCCCCTACAATGAGCAGTTCTTC. This sequence encodes CATSDPPLRGRPYNEQFF.

V usage is TRBV11-2 and J usage is TRBJ1-6, with a tentative D call TRBD1 (5 bases). V shed 2 bases and J shed 4 bases, with 18 bases lying between them. The germline gives CDR1 SGHAT, CDR2 FQNNGV. The CDR3 sequence is 18 residues long. The CDR3 nucleotides are TGTGCCAGCAGCTTACTCGGTCCCAGGGATATTTATAATTCACCCCTCCACTTT. Translating gives CASSLLGPRDIYNSPLHF.

This clonotype was counted at least ten times. The rearrangement links TRBV29-1 to TRBJ1-2; TRBD1 might be the D (5 bases). Trimming took off 0 bases at V and 2 bases at J, with 13 bases between the two ends. There are 15 residues in the CDR3. CDR1 and CDR2 (germline): SQVTM, ANQGSEA. DNA for the CDR3: TGCAGCGTTGAAGATCGGGGCAGTATAAACTATGGCTACACCTTC. Protein sequence: CSVEDRGSINYGYTF.

This clonotype was detected ten times or more. The gene calls are TRBV29-1 and TRBJ1-1; perhaps TRBD1 as D (6 bases). V dropped 4 bases and J dropped 3 bases, with 15 bases sitting between them. Germline loops: CDR1 SQVTM, CDR2 ANQGSEA. This CDR3 contains 14 residues. The CDR3 spells CSVARGGRDTEAFF. CDR3 DNA: TGCAGCGTTGCTCGGGGGGGCAGGGACACTGAAGCTTTCTTT.

At least ten counts were recorded for this clonotype. This rearrangement joins TRBV20-1 to TRBJ1-1; D might be TRBD1 (6 bases). CDR3 size: 14 residues. Trimming pared 6 bases from V and 0 bases from J, leaving 14 bases between. Germline lookup yields CDR1 DFQATT and CDR2 SNEGSKA (reference sequence). CDR3 nucleotides: TGCAGTGCCCCTGGAGGGGGGATGAACACTGAAGCTTTCTTT. Translating gives CSAPGGGMNTEAFF.